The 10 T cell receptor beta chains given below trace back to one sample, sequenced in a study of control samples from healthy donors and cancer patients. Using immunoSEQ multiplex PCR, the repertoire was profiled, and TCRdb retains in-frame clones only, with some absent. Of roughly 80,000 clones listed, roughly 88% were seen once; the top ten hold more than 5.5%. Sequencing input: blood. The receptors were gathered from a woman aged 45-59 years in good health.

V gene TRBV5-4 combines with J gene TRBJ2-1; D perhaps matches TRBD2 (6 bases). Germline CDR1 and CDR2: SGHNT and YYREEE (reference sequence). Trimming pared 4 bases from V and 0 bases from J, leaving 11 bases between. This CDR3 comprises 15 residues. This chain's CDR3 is CASSMDGSSYNEQFF. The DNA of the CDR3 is TGTGCCAGCAGCATGGACGGGAGCTCCTACAATGAGCAGTTCTTC.

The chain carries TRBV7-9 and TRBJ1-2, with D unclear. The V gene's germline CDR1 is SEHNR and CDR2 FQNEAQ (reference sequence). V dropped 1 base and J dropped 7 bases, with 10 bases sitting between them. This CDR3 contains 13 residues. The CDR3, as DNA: TGTGCCAGCAGCTTAGTGGCCGGGCTTGGCTACACCTTC. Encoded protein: CASSLVAGLGYTF.

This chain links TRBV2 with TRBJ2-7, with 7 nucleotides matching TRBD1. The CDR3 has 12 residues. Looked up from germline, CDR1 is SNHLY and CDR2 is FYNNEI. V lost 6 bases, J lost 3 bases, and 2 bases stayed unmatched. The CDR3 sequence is CASRGDSYEQYF. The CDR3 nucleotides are TGTGCCAGCAGGGGGGACAGCTACGAGCAGTACTTC.

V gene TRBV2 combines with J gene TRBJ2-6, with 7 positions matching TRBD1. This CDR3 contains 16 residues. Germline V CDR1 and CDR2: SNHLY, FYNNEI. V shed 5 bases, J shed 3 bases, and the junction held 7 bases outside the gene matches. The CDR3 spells CASSIQQGFGANVLTF. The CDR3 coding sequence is TGTGCCAGCAGTATCCAACAGGGGTTTGGGGCCAACGTCCTGACTTTC.

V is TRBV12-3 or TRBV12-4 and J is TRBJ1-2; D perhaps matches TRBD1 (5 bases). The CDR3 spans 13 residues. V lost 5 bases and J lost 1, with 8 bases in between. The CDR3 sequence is CASSRRVNYGYTF. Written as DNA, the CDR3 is TGTGCCAGCAGTCGCAGGGTTAACTATGGCTACACCTTC.

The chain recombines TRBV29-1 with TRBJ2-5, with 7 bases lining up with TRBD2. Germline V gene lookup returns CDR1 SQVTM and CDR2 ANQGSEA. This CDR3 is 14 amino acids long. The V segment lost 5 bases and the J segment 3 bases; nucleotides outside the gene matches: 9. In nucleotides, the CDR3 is TGCAGCGTTCCAAGGACTAGAGGAGAAGAGACCCAGTACTTC. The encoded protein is CSVPRTRGEETQYF.

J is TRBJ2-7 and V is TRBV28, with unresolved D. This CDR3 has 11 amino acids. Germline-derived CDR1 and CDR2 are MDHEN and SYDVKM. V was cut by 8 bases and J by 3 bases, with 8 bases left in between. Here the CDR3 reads CASGYSYEQYF. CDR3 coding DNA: TGTGCCAGCGGATACAGCTACGAGCAGTACTTC.

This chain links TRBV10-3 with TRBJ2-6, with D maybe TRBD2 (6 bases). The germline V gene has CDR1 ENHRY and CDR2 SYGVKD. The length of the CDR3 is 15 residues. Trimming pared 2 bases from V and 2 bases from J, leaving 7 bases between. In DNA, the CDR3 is TGTGCCATCAGTGAGGCGGGGCCTGGGGCCAACGTCCTGACTTTC. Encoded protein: CAISEAGPGANVLTF.

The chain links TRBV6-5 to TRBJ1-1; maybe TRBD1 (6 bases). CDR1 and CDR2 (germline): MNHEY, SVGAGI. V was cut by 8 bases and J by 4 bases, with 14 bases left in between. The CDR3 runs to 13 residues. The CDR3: CASDLGGRTEAFF. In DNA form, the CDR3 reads TGTGCCAGCGATTTGGGGGGCCGCACTGAAGCTTTCTTT.

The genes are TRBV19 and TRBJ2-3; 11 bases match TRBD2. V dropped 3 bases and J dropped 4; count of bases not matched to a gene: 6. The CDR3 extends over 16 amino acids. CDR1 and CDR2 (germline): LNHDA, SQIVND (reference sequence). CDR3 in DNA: TGTGCCAGTAGTATCCTTCTAGCGGGGGGTTCAGATACGCAGTATTTT. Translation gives CASSILLAGGSDTQYF.